The entry that follows covers one TCR beta chain sequence. Original processing methods: Estimates of nucleated cell counts were drawn from the amplification of reference gene primers. Using immunoSEQ multiplex PCR, the repertoire was profiled, and TCRdb retains in-frame clones only, with some absent. Clonal size and the V and J genes are those of that table, whereas D and trimming came from the DNA. Among 150,000 to 200,000 clones listed, about 80% were seen once. The data belong to a study of blood T cell repertoires in COVID-19. Study overall: Sample material is recorded as cDNA or gDNA derived from T cells, B-cell-depleted T cells, or PBMCs.

The length of the CDR3 is 11 residues. CDR1 LNHDA and CDR2 SQIVND come from the germline V gene (reference sequence). Trimming took 3 bases from V and 8 from J, leaving 7 bases between them. All enrollees were roughly 18 to 95 years old and from around 25 US areas. Participants' reported clinical history set cohort assignment. This TCR was sampled from a woman between 55 and 75 years old who had recovered from COVID-19. The V and J genes are TRBV19 and TRBJ1-2, with unresolved D. Input material: PBMCs or T cells enriched from blood (not recorded which). In DNA, the CDR3 is TGTGCCAGTAGTATGTCCCTCGGCTACACCTTC. Its translation is CASSMSLGYTF.